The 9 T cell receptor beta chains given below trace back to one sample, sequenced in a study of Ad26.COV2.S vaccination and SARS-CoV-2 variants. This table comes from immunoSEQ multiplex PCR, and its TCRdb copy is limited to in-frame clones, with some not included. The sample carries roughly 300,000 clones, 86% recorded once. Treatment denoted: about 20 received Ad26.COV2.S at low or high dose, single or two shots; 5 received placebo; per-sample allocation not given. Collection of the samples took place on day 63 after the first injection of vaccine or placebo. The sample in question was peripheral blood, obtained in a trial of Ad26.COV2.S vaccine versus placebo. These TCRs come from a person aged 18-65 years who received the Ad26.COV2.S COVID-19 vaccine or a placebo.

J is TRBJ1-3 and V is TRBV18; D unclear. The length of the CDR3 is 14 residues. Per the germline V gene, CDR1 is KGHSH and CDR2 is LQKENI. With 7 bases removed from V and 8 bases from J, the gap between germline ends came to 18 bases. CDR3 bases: TGTGCCAGCTGTACAGCGGGTGTAGGAGACACCATATATTTT. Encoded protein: CASCTAGVGDTIYF.

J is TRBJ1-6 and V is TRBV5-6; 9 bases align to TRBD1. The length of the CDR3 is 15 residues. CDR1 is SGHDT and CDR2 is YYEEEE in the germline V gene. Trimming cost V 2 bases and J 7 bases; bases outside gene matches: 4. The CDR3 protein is CASSFGTGSNSPLHF. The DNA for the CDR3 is TGTGCCAGCAGCTTCGGGACAGGGTCAAATTCACCCCTCCACTTT.

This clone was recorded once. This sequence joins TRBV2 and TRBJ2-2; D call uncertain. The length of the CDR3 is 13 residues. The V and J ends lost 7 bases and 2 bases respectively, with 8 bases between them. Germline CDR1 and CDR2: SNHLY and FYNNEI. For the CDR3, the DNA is TGTGCCAGCACCGGTACCAACACCGGGGAGCTGTTTTTT. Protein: CASTGTNTGELFF.

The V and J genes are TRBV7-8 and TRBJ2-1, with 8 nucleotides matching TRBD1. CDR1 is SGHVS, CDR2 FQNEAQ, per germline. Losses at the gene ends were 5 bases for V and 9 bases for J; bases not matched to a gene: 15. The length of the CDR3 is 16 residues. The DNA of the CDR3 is TGTGCCAGCAGCCTAGGGGCCTGGACAGGGTTTGGTGAGCAGTTCTTC. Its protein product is CASSLGAWTGFGEQFF.

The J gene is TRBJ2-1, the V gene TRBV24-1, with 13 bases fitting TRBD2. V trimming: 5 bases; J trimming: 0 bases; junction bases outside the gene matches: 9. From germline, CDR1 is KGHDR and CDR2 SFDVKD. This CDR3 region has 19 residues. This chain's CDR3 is CATSGILAGGRGSYNEQFF. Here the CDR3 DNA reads TGTGCCACCAGTGGAATACTAGCGGGAGGGCGGGGCTCCTACAATGAGCAGTTCTTC.

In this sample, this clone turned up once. The CDR3 DNA reads TGCGCCAGCAGCCAAAGTACGGATCTGAACACTGAAGCTTTCTTT. As protein: CASSQSTDLNTEAFF. The chain uses TRBV4-1 and TRBJ1-1; no firm D call. Germline values: CDR1 MGHRA, CDR2 YSYEKL. V lost 2 bases and J lost 0, with 10 bases in between. The CDR3 consists of 15 residues.

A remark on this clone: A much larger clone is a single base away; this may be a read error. CDR3 in DNA: TGCGCCAGCAGCTTGAACACTGAAGCTTTCTTT. It encodes CASSLNTEAFF. The chain recombines TRBV5-1 with TRBJ1-1; D unresolved. Germline assignment: CDR1 SGHRS and CDR2 YFSETQ. The CDR3 covers 11 residues. Between the trimmed V and J ends, which lost 1 base and 2 bases, there was a span of 0 bases.

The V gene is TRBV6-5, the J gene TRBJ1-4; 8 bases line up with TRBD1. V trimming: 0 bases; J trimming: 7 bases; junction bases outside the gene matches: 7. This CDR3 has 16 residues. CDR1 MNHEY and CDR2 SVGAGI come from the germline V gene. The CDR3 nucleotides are TGTGCCAGCAGTTACTCCCCGACAGGGGCAGGTGAAAAACTGTTTTTT. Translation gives CASSYSPTGAGEKLFF.

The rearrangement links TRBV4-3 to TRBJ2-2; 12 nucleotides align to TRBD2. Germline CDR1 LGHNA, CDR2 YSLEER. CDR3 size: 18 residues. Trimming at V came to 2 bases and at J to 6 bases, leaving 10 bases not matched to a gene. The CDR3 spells CASSQSKASGRVSGELFF. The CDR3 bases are TGCGCCAGCAGCCAATCTAAGGCTAGCGGGAGGGTATCCGGGGAGCTGTTTTTT.